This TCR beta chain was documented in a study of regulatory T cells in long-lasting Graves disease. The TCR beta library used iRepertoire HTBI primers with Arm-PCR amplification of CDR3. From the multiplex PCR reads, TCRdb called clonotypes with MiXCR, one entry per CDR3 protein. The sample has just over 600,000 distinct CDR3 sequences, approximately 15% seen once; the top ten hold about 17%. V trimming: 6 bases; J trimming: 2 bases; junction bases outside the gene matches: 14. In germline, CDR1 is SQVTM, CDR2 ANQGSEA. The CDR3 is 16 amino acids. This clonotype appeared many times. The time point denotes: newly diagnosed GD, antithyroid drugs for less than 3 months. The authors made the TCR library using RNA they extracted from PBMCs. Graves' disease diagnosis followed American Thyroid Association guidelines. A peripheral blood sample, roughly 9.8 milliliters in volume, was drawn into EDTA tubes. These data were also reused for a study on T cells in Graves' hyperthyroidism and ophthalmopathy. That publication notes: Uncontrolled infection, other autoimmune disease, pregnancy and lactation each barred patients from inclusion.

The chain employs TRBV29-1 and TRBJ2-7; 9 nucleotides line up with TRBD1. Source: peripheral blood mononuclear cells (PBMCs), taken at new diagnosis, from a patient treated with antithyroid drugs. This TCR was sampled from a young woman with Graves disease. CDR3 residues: CSVMVRDRVGTYEQYF. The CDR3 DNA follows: TGCAGCGTAATGGTCCGGGACAGGGTAGGCACCTACGAGCAGTACTTC.